This entry lists 5 T cell receptor beta chains sequenced from one sample in a study of beta chain features in type 1 diabetes. All of the isolated RNA was reverse transcribed, so expressed TCRB transcripts were sequenced. Sequencing was performed with immunoSEQ multiplex PCR; in TCRdb, only in-frame clones are kept and a portion is missing. The repertoire holds hundreds of thousands of clones, with roughly 12% as singletons. Sequencing input: naive CD4+ T cells from blood. These receptor sequences come from a man younger than 30 in good health.

The chain links TRBV10-2 to TRBJ1-6; 9 positions match TRBD1. V lost 9 bases, J lost 9 bases, and 6 bases stayed unmatched. The germline CDR1 and CDR2 sequences are WSHSY and SAAADI. This CDR3 contains 13 residues. CDR3 protein: CASSDRGGSPLHF. The CDR3 DNA is TGCGCCAGTTCGGACAGGGGAGGTTCACCCCTCCACTTT.

The CDR3 is CASSRLRGAVDGYTF. DNA for the CDR3: TGTGCCAGCTCTCGGTTGCGGGGGGCCGTCGATGGCTACACCTTC. The chain joins TRBV28 to TRBJ1-2; a possible D gene is TRBD1 (6 bases). The CDR3 runs 15 residues. V shed 8 bases and J shed 6 bases, with 22 bases lying between them. From germline, CDR1 is MDHEN and CDR2 SYDVKM.

This rearrangement joins TRBV5-1 to TRBJ2-1; weak D call: TRBD2 (5 bases). V dropped 6 bases and J dropped 0 bases, with 16 bases sitting between them. The CDR3 has 16 residues. Germline V CDR1 and CDR2: SGHRS, YFSETQ. The CDR3 spells CASMTFEGSSYNEQFF. CDR3 nucleotides: TGCGCCAGCATGACATTCGAAGGGAGCTCCTACAATGAGCAGTTCTTC.

The rearrangement links TRBV27 to TRBJ2-7; possibly TRBD2 for D (5 bases). This CDR3 has 13 residues. Germline loops: CDR1 MNHEY, CDR2 SMNVEV (reference sequence). V was trimmed by 6 bases and J by 1 base, leaving 10 bases between them. The CDR3 reads CASSTTSSYEQYF. In nucleotides, the CDR3 is TGTGCCAGCAGCACCACTAGTTCCTACGAGCAGTACTTC.

V gene TRBV7-2 combines with J gene TRBJ2-4, with D possibly matching TRBD2 (7 bases). The CDR3 runs 13 residues. From germline, CDR1 is SGHTA and CDR2 FQGNSA. The V and J ends lost 5 bases and 11 bases respectively, with 16 bases between them. The chain's CDR3 is CASSPREGEFQYF. The CDR3 region has the DNA TGTGCCAGCAGCCCGAGGGAGGGGGAATTTCAGTACTTC. The full variable domain, its missing parts supplied by reference TRBV7-2 and TRBJ2-4, is GAGVSQSPSNKVTEKGKDVELRCDPISGHTALYWYRQSLGQGLEFLIYFQGNSAPDKSGLPSDRFSAERTGGSVSTLTIQRTQQEDSAVYLCASSPREGEFQYFGAGTRLSVL.